This T cell receptor (beta chain) was documented in a study of persistence of HIV-infected CD4 T cells. In the study overall: Suppressive ART had lasted a median of roughly eight years. Study results and limitations: CMV- and Gag-responding cells had lower TCRbeta richness than CD3/CD28-responding cells.

The libraries were made with immunoSEQ version 4 in survey mode. Repertoires were generated with immunoSEQ multiplex PCR, while TCRdb's copy carries only in-frame clones and drops some. The sample shows approximately 45,000 clones, 88% of them seen only once. About this clone: Its antigen is unidentified.

Anti-CD3/anti-CD28 beads served as a nonspecific positive control stimulus. Sorting of responding CD4+ T cells relied on upregulated CD40 ligand together with CD69. Before stimulation, PBMCs underwent CD8+ T cell depletion. CD8-depleted PBMCs were stimulated 15 to 20 hours with anti-CD28/CD49d costimulation, CD40-blocking antibody and enfuvirtide. Germline V CDR1 and CDR2: MGHDK, SYGVNS. Trimming removed 5 bases at V and 3 bases at J, with 5 bases between. The CDR3 sequence is 11 residues long. This chain links TRBV25-1 with TRBJ2-7; D gene uncertain. The specimen was CD4+ T cells sorted from PBMCs after approximately 19-hour stimulation, collected from a patient who received antiretroviral therapy. This TCR came from an adult woman with HIV who was CMV-seropositive. DNA for the CDR3: TGTGCCAGCAGTTACCTCTACGAGCAGTACTTC. This sequence encodes CASSYLYEQYF.